One TCR beta chain is described in this entry. Its antigen is unidentified. This sample stems from a study of beta chain features in type 1 diabetes. For the study at large: Sorted cells numbering around 110,000,000 were examined across all samples. General study findings and limits: Lower insertion and higher deletion counts appeared at VDJ junctions in type 1 diabetes patients.

A heparinised blood draw that averaged about 120 mL was obtained once from each donor. Expressed TCRB transcripts were sequenced because the isolated RNA had all been reverse transcribed beforehand. The method was immunoSEQ multiplex PCR; TCRdb's version includes in-frame clones alone and lacks a portion of them. The table records over 500,000 clones, 15% to 17% of them present only once. The CDR3 has 16 residues. V gave up 4 bases and J gave up 4 bases; unmatched junction bases: 7. The germline V gene has CDR1 SGHRS and CDR2 YFSETQ. Sequenced input: naive CD4+ T cells from blood. V and J are TRBV5-1 and TRBJ2-3; the match to TRBD2 covers 12 bases. This TCR was sampled from a man in his late teens or twenties in good health. DNA for the CDR3: TGCGCCAGCAGCCCGGGAGGGACTAGCGGGTCAGATACGCAGTATTTT. Protein product: CASSPGGTSGSDTQYF.